These T cell receptor beta chains were read from a single sample in a study of cytomegalovirus exposure and HLA in healthy donors. Here immunoSEQ multiplex PCR was the method, and the copy in TCRdb shows in-frame clones only, minus some. The sample yields about 150,000 clones, about two thirds seen once. The sequencing input was PBMCs. These receptors came from a woman aged 55 to 70 in good health and CMV-seropositive. Both conserved end residues are part of each CDR3. A D gene is named only where the DNA matches it firmly. Size is stated for part of the rows, as once, few or many counts, or as a class when the clone is expanded.

v_gene: TRBV9; abundance: few; d_gene: NA; j_gene: TRBJ1-5; CDR3aa: CASSVGSSGNQPQHF; CDR3nt: TGTGCCAGCAGCGTAGGTTCGAGTGGCAATCAGCCCCAGCATTTT
v_gene: TRBV28; abundance: few; d_gene: TRBD1; j_gene: TRBJ2-7; CDR3aa: CASSSPLRDRGVKGQYF; CDR3nt: TGTGCCAGCAGTTCCCCTCTCCGGGACAGGGGAGTCAAGGGGCAGTACTTC
v_gene: TRBV9; abundance: NA; d_gene: TRBD2; j_gene: TRBJ2-7; CDR3aa: CASSEGTSGNVGQYF; CDR3nt: TGTGCCAGCAGCGAAGGGACTAGCGGTAATGTGGGGCAGTACTTC
v_gene: TRBV30; abundance: NA; d_gene: TRBD2; j_gene: TRBJ2-3; CDR3aa: CAWSDKLAGFTDTQYF; CDR3nt: TGTGCCTGGAGTGATAAACTAGCGGGTTTCACAGATACGCAGTATTTT
v_gene: TRBV9; abundance: NA; d_gene: TRBD2; j_gene: TRBJ2-1; CDR3aa: CASSTGLAPVYNEQFF; CDR3nt: TGTGCCAGCAGCACCGGACTAGCGCCCGTCTACAATGAGCAGTTCTTC
v_gene: TRBV6-4; abundance: NA; d_gene: TRBD2; j_gene: TRBJ2-3; CDR3aa: CASSPSGIPTDTQYF; CDR3nt: TGTGCCAGCAGCCCTAGCGGGATACCCACAGATACGCAGTATTTT
v_gene: TRBV5-5; abundance: NA; d_gene: TRBD2; j_gene: TRBJ2-2; CDR3aa: CASSLAGRLAGELFF; CDR3nt: TGTGCCAGCAGCTTGGCCGGGAGGCTGGCCGGGGAGCTGTTTTTT
v_gene: TRBV9; abundance: few; d_gene: NA; j_gene: TRBJ1-1; CDR3aa: CASSQDSRTVGMNEAFF; CDR3nt: TGTGCCAGCAGTCAAGACTCGAGGACTGTGGGGATGAATGAAGCTTTCTTT
v_gene: TRBV28; abundance: NA; d_gene: TRBD2; j_gene: TRBJ2-3; CDR3aa: CASSPRLARFTDTQYF; CDR3nt: TGTGCCAGCAGCCCCCGACTAGCACGTTTCACAGATACGCAGTATTTT
v_gene: TRBV5-1; abundance: NA; d_gene: NA; j_gene: TRBJ1-3; CDR3aa: CASSFSGNSGNTIYF; CDR3nt: TGCGCCAGCAGCTTTTCAGGAAACTCTGGAAACACCATATATTTT
v_gene: TRBV5-1; abundance: NA; d_gene: TRBD1; j_gene: TRBJ2-5; CDR3aa: CASSLWGDRGFQETQYF; CDR3nt: TGCGCCAGCAGCTTGTGGGGGGACAGGGGGTTCCAAGAGACCCAGTACTTC
v_gene: TRBV7-3; abundance: NA; d_gene: TRBD1; j_gene: TRBJ2-1; CDR3aa: CASSPDRAGNNEQFF; CDR3nt: TGTGCCAGCAGCCCCGACAGGGCCGGGAACAATGAGCAGTTCTTC
v_gene: TRBV6-5; abundance: few; d_gene: NA; j_gene: TRBJ2-2; CDR3aa: CATLGGTNTGELFF; CDR3nt: TGTGCCACCCTGGGAGGAACGAACACCGGGGAGCTGTTTTTT
v_gene: TRBV5-1; abundance: NA; d_gene: NA; j_gene: TRBJ2-3; CDR3aa: CASSLAGTDTQYF; CDR3nt: TGCGCCAGCAGCCTGGCTGGCACAGATACGCAGTATTTT
v_gene: TRBV6-5; abundance: NA; d_gene: NA; j_gene: TRBJ2-1; CDR3aa: CASSRGQLGAGEQFF; CDR3nt: TGTGCCAGCAGCCGCGGACAGCTTGGGGCAGGTGAGCAGTTCTTC
v_gene: TRBV5-6; abundance: few; d_gene: TRBD1; j_gene: TRBJ2-7; CDR3aa: CASSLRGGSLREQYF; CDR3nt: TGTGCCAGCAGCCTCCGAGGGGGCTCTTTGAGGGAGCAGTACTTC
v_gene: TRBV7-2; abundance: NA; d_gene: TRBD1; j_gene: TRBJ1-2; CDR3aa: CASSFTGGNGYTF; CDR3nt: TGTGCCAGCAGCTTCACAGGGGGCAATGGCTACACCTTC